The 4 T cell receptor beta chains in this list originate from one sample, sequenced in a study of early T cells in non-severe SARS-CoV-2 infection. TCRdb used MiXCR to reprocess the 5' RACE reads, holding one entry per CDR3 protein. This repertoire shows some 30,000 distinct CDR3 sequences, around 4.5% found once; its top ten account for approximately 5.2%. Specimen: whole blood, collected at baseline. The receptors come from an adult who was a healthcare worker with PCR-confirmed SARS-CoV-2 infection or an uninfected control (not recorded which).

In the case of this clonotype: A much more abundant neighbour one base away suggests this may be a read error. This sequence joins TRBV27 and TRBJ2-1, with unresolved D. Germline V CDR1 and CDR2: MNHEY, SMNVEV (reference sequence). The CDR3 covers 13 residues. The V gene lost 4 bases and the J gene lost 5 bases, with 9 bases spanning the gap. CDR3 in amino acids: CASSWSRHNEQFF. The CDR3 nucleotides read TGTGCCAGCAGTTGGAGCAGGCACAATGAGCAGTTCTTC.

In regard to this clonotype: A much larger clone lies a single base off, so this may be a read error. In this CDR3 the conserved last residue, phenylalanine or tryptophan, is missing, so a read error is likely. This chain links TRBV27 with TRBJ1-4; unclear D gene. The CDR3 is 14 amino acids. Germline loops: CDR1 MNHEY, CDR2 SMNVEV (reference sequence). V lost 7 bases and J lost 7, with 16 bases in between. The CDR3 sequence: CASTGRAASEKLFL. CDR3 nucleotide sequence: TGTGCCAGCACGGGGAGGGCTGCGAGTGAAAAACTGTTTCTT.

This clonotype was detected many times. The rearrangement joins TRBV7-9 to TRBJ2-1; TRBD2 matches 13 bases. V was pared by 1 base and J by 6 bases, with 0 bases of the junction left unmatched. CDR3 size: 15 residues. CDR1 and CDR2 (germline): SEHNR, FQNEAQ (reference sequence). This CDR3 is CASSLGTSGSNEQFF. The CDR3 DNA is TGTGCCAGCAGCTTAGGGACTAGCGGGAGCAATGAGCAGTTCTTC.

To note about this clonotype: This may be a read error: a much more frequent sequence differs by one nucleotide. The CDR3 DNA reads TGCGCCAGCAGCAATCGACAGGGGGACTACGAGCAGTACTTC. This encodes CASSNRQGDYEQYF. V is TRBV5-1 and J is TRBJ2-7, with 9 bases aligning to TRBD1. There are 14 residues in the CDR3. CDR1 is SGHRS and CDR2 is YFSETQ in the germline V gene. V shed 4 bases and J 3 bases; nucleotides not matched to a gene: 5.